Listed below are T cell receptor beta chains from one sample, sequenced in a study of T-cell reconstitution after alpha-beta-depleted transplantation in children. TCRdb used MiXCR to reprocess the PCR reads, holding one entry per CDR3 protein. Among about 230,000 distinct CDR3 sequences listed, roughly 9% were seen once. Here the sequenced sample was PBMCs from the stem cell graft donor, taken from the stem cell graft. The source is a human donor who donated a stem cell graft to a child with acute lymphoblastic leukemia. The CDR3 runs from the conserved cysteine through the conserved F or W. Fields, in order: V gene, J gene, CDR3 length, clone size, D gene, CDR3 DNA, CDR3 protein. A D gene is named only where the DNA matches it firmly. Size tells how often a clone was seen (once, few, many) or the class of an expanded clone, and some rows leave it out.

TRBV4-3	TRBJ2-7	15	-	TRBD1	TGCGCCAGCAGCCAAGATGGGGGACAGGGATACGAGCAGTACTTC	CASSQDGGQGYEQYF
TRBV13	TRBJ1-2	13	few	-	TGTGCCAGCAGCTTAGATGGAAGTTATGGCTACACCTTC	CASSLDGSYGYTF
TRBV5-1	TRBJ2-7	16	-	-	TGCGCCAGCAGCTTGGATCCCCGACCCGGCCAGGACGAGCAGTACTTC	CASSLDPRPGQDEQYF
TRBV12-3/TRBV12-4	TRBJ1-1	14	many	-	TGTGCCAGCGAATTGCGGGGGATCAACACTGAAGCTTTCTTT	CASELRGINTEAFF
TRBV7-8	TRBJ2-5	11	-	-	TGTGCCAGCAGCTTCTTCGAGACCCAGTACTTC	CASSFFETQYF
TRBV20-1	TRBJ2-7	12	few	-	TGCAGTGTCGCGCGGGGAGGTTACGAGCAGTACTTC	CSVARGGYEQYF
TRBV7-8	TRBJ2-5	19	-	TRBD2	TGTGCCAGCAGCCCATTTTCCGCAGCGGGGGGTCTCTTAGTCGAGACCCAGTACTTC	CASSPFSAAGGLLVETQYF
TRBV15	TRBJ2-5	16	many	-	TGTGCCACCAGCAGAGTGGGGTCGAGTGGACAAGAGACCCAGTACTTC	CATSRVGSSGQETQYF
TRBV3-1	TRBJ2-7	15	many	-	TGTGCCAGCAGCCAAAAAGGGGGGCTCAACTACGAGCAGTACTTC	CASSQKGGLNYEQYF
TRBV14	TRBJ1-1	15	many	-	TGTGCCAGCAGCCCTACTCTACAGGGGAACACTGAAGCTTTCTTT	CASSPTLQGNTEAFF
TRBV20-1	TRBJ1-1	15	many	TRBD1	TGCAGTGCTAGAGGCGCAGGGGGCCGGAACACTGAAGCTTTCTTT	CSARGAGGRNTEAFF
TRBV12-3/TRBV12-4	TRBJ1-6	13	many	-	TGTGCCAGCAGTTACTCCGAGGATTCACCCCTCCACTTT	CASSYSEDSPLHF
TRBV20-1	TRBJ2-3	17	many	-	TGCAGTGCTAGACCCACGGTCGGGGCTTCTAGCACAGATACGCAGTATTTT	CSARPTVGASSTDTQYF
TRBV5-6	TRBJ1-1	15	many	-	TGTGCCAGCAGCCGCAGGCAGGGGCTGAACACTGAAGCTTTCTTT	CASSRRQGLNTEAFF
TRBV3-1	TRBJ1-4	12	many	TRBD1	TGTGCCAGCCGACAGGGTGTTGAAAAACTGTTTTTT	CASRQGVEKLFF
TRBV5-1	TRBJ2-5	15	-	-	TGCGCCAGCAGCTTGGTGGGGACTCTCGAAGAGACCCAGTACTTC	CASSLVGTLEETQYF
TRBV3-1	TRBJ2-5	14	many	TRBD2	TGTGCCAGCAGCCTCCGACTAGCGATAGGTGCCCAGTACTTC	CASSLRLAIGAQYF
TRBV6-5	TRBJ1-6	17	-	-	TGTGCCAGCAGTTACTCCCCCACGAGCTCCTATAATTCACCCCTCCACTTT	CASSYSPTSSYNSPLHF
TRBV4-3	TRBJ1-2	14	-	-	TGCGCCAGCAGCCAAGGACTAGTTAACTATGGCTACACCTTC	CASSQGLVNYGYTF
TRBV12-3/TRBV12-4	TRBJ1-3	15	few	-	TGTGCCAGCAGGACCTTAGACAGCTCTGGAAACACCATATATTTT	CASRTLDSSGNTIYF
TRBV6-5	TRBJ1-4	18	-	-	TGTGCCAGCAGTCCGCACTCTCAGTGGGGAGGGGGTAATGAAAAACTGTTTTTT	CASSPHSQWGGGNEKLFF
TRBV16	TRBJ1-6	15	few	-	TGTGCCAGCAGCTCAGAGGGAGGGTATAATTCACCCCTCCACTTT	CASSSEGGYNSPLHF
TRBV10-3	TRBJ2-5	13	-	TRBD1	TGTGTCACAAGGACAGGGGAGAGGGAGACCCAGTACTTC	CVTRTGERETQYF
TRBV5-5	TRBJ2-7	14	-	-	TGTGCCAGCAGCTTGGCGCAGGTTTCCTACGAGCAGTACTTC	CASSLAQVSYEQYF
TRBV20-1	TRBJ2-1	13	-	-	TGCAGTGCTAGAAGGAAGGTACAGGATGAGCAGTTCTTC	CSARRKVQDEQFF
TRBV4-1	TRBJ1-1	15	-	-	TGCGCCAGCAGCCACTCCAGGACGGGGAACACTGAAGCTTTCTTT	CASSHSRTGNTEAFF
TRBV4-3	TRBJ1-2	15	few	TRBD1	TGCGCCAGCAGCCAAGAAGGGGGACAGGGTAATGGCTACACCTTC	CASSQEGGQGNGYTF
TRBV10-3	TRBJ1-2	13	few	-	TGTGCCATCACATCGGGCAGCCTCTATGGCTACACCTTC	CAITSGSLYGYTF